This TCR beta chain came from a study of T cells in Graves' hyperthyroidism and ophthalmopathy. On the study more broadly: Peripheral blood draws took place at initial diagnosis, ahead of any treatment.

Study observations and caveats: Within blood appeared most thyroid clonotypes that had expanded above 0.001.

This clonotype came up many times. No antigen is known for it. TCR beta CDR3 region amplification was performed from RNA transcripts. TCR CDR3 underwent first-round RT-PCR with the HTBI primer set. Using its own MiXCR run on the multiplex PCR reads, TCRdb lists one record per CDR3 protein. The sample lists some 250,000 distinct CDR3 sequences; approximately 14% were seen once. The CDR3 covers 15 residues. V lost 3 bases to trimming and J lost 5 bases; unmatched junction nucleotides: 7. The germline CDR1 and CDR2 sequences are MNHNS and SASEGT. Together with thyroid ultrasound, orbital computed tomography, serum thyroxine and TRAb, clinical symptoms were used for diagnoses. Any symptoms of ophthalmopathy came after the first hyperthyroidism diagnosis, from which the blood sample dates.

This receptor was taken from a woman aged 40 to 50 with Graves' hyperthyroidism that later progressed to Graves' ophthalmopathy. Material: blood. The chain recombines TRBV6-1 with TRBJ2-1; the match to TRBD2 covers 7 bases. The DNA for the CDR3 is TGTGCCAGCAGTGAGCGGGAGCGTAGGAACAATGAGCAGTTCTTC. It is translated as CASSERERRNNEQFF.